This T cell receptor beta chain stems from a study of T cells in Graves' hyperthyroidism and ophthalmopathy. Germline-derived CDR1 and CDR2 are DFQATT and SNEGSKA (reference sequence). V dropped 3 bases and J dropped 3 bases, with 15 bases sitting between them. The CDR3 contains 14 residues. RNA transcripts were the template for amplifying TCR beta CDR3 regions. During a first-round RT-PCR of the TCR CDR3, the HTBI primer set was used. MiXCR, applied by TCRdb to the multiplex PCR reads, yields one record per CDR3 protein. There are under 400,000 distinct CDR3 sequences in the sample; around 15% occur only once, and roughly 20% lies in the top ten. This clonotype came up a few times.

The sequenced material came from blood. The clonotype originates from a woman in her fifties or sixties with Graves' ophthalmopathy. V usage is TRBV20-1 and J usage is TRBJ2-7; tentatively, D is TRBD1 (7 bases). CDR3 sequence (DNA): TGCAGTGCTAGGGCGGGACAGCTAAACTACGAGCAGTACTTC. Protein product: CSARAGQLNYEQYF.